These 22 T cell receptor beta chains originate from one sample sequenced in a study of OX40 agonist ivuxolimab in advanced cancers. The assay was immunoSEQ multiplex PCR, and TCRdb's table has in-frame clones only and misses some. The sample has about 68,000 clones, over 80% seen once. Sequences were derived from CD4+ or CD8+ T cells sorted from blood, sampled in a trial of the OX40 agonist ivuxolimab. The source of these receptors is an adult with an advanced solid tumor such as melanoma, head and neck, liver or kidney cancer.

The gene calls are TRBV9 and TRBJ2-2; no clear D. Trimming removed 2 bases from V and 8 bases from J, with 4 bases in between. The CDR3 spans 11 residues. CDR1 is SGDLS, CDR2 YYNGEE, per germline. CDR3 sequence reads: CASSVSGELFF. CDR3 coding DNA: TGTGCCAGCAGCGTTTCTGGGGAGCTGTTTTTT. The complete variable domain, with remaining parts taken from reference TRBV9 and TRBJ2-2, reads DSGVTQTPKHLITATGQRVTLRCSPRSGDLSVYWYQQSLDQGLQFLIQYYNGEERAKGNILERFSAQQFPDLHSELNLSSLELGDSALYFCASSVSGELFFGEGSRLTVL.

V and J are TRBV12-5 and TRBJ2-7; possible D gene TRBD2, 5 bases. Trimming removed 2 bases at V and 0 bases at J, with 11 bases between. The CDR3 runs 15 residues. In germline, CDR1 is LGHNT, CDR2 FRNRAP. The CDR3 region has the DNA TGTGCTAGTGGTTTGAGCGGTTCTAGCTCCTACGAGCAGTACTTC. It is translated as CASGLSGSSSYEQYF.

This clone was recorded once. The gene calls are TRBV9 and TRBJ2-7; TRBD2 agrees at 11 bases. The CDR3 sequence is 15 residues long. Germline CDR1 reads SGDLS; CDR2 reads YYNGEE. The V gene end was trimmed by 3 bases and the J gene end by 6 bases; junction bases not matched to a gene: 8. The CDR3 region is CASSAVSGRAGEQYF. CDR3 in DNA: TGTGCCAGCAGCGCGGTTAGCGGGAGGGCCGGCGAGCAGTACTTC.

The V gene is TRBV27, the J gene TRBJ1-5, with a tentative D call TRBD1 (6 bases). The V gene lost 0 bases and the J gene lost 3 bases, with 12 bases spanning the gap. The CDR3 has 16 residues. CDR1 is MNHEY and CDR2 is SMNVEV in the germline V gene (reference sequence). CDR3 coding DNA: TGTGCCAGCAGTTTATCTGGGGGGACACTCAATCAGCCCCAGCATTTT. Translated: CASSLSGGTLNQPQHF.

J is TRBJ2-2 and V is TRBV7-9; 8 positions agree with TRBD2. V dropped 4 bases and J dropped 3; count of bases not matched to a gene: 4. Germline CDR1 is SEHNR and CDR2 is FQNEAQ (reference sequence). CDR3 length equals 15 residues. The CDR3 DNA reads as TGTGCCAGCAGCTCGCTGGGACTAGACACCGGGGAGCTGTTTTTT. This codes for CASSSLGLDTGELFF.

The chain has TRBV19 and TRBJ2-1; D tentatively fits TRBD1 or TRBD2 (6 bases each). From germline, CDR1 is LNHDA and CDR2 SQIVND (reference sequence). The length of the CDR3 is 14 residues. The V end was cut by 0 bases, the J end by 7 bases, with 10 bases between. The DNA for the CDR3 is TGTGCCAGTAGTATAGATGGGGGGCTGAATGAGCAGTTCTTC. This codes for CASSIDGGLNEQFF.

J is TRBJ2-1 and V is TRBV19; TRBD2 is a possible D gene (6 bases). The CDR3 has 11 amino acids. From germline, CDR1 is LNHDA and CDR2 SQIVND (reference sequence). Trimming pared 9 bases from V and 3 bases from J, leaving 6 bases between. This chain's CDR3 is CASGSYNEQFF. The CDR3 DNA reads as TGTGCCAGCGGGAGCTACAATGAGCAGTTCTTC. Using reference TRBV19 and TRBJ2-1 for the parts outside the CDR3, the full variable domain is DGGITQSPKYLFRKEGQNVTLSCEQNLNHDAMYWYRQDPGQGLRLIYYSQIVNDFQKGDIAEGYSVSREKKESFPLTVTSAQKNPTAFYLCASGSYNEQFFGPGTRLTVL.

The chain recombines TRBV4-3 with TRBJ2-1; 11 bases align to TRBD2. V dropped 0 bases and J dropped 3; count of bases not matched to a gene: 7. Germline-derived CDR1 and CDR2 are LGHNA and YSLEER. The CDR3 covers 18 residues. CDR3 in DNA: TGCGCCAGCAGCCAAGATCAGCTAGCGGGAGGACTCTACAATGAGCAGTTCTTC. This codes for CASSQDQLAGGLYNEQFF.

V and J are TRBV18 and TRBJ1-1; D ambiguous. This CDR3 is built from 17 residues. Trimming shortened V by 0 bases and J by 5 bases, and 19 bases separated the two germline ends. The germline gives CDR1 KGHSH, CDR2 LQKENI. CDR3 sequence (DNA): TGTGCCAGCTCACCACCCGGCGGGGTAGGTTCGAATACTGAAGCTTTCTTT. Its protein is CASSPPGGVGSNTEAFF.

CDR3 in amino acids: CASSLDRGTYEQYF. CDR3 in DNA: TGTGCCAGCAGCTTGGACAGGGGGACCTACGAGCAGTACTTC. The rearrangement links TRBV5-4 to TRBJ2-7, with 8 bases fitting TRBD1. CDR3 size: 14 residues. J was trimmed by 2 bases and V by 0 bases; bases with no gene match: 1. Germline V gene sequence: CDR1 SGHNT, CDR2 YYREEE (reference sequence).

The V call is TRBV27, the J call TRBJ1-2, with no clear D. The V gene's germline CDR1 is MNHEY and CDR2 SMNVEV (reference sequence). Trimming removed 5 bases from V and 4 bases from J, with 23 bases in between. The CDR3 has 17 amino acids. The CDR3 bases are TGTGCCAGCAGTCCTACTCCCCCAGGAATAACAACCTATGGCTACACCTTC. This encodes CASSPTPPGITTYGYTF.

The chain combines TRBV27 with TRBJ2-7; 7 positions match TRBD2. From germline, CDR1 is MNHEY and CDR2 SMNVEV (reference sequence). The V gene end was trimmed by 4 bases and the J gene end by 7 bases; junction bases not matched to a gene: 10. CDR3 length: 14 residues. The CDR3 here is CASSSGTSGGEQYF. The CDR3 DNA reads as TGTGCCAGCAGTTCGGGGACCTCGGGAGGAGAGCAGTACTTC.

The rearrangement uses TRBV19 and TRBJ2-1, with TRBD1 identical over 10 bases. V shed 3 bases and J 7 bases; nucleotides not matched to a gene: 12. This CDR3 spans 17 amino acids. Per germline, CDR1 LNHDA and CDR2 SQIVND (reference sequence). The chain's CDR3 is CASSMGFGDRGVNEQFF. The CDR3 DNA is TGTGCCAGTAGTATGGGGTTTGGGGACAGGGGAGTAAATGAGCAGTTCTTC.

The V call is TRBV4-3, the J call TRBJ1-2, with D possibly matching TRBD1 (6 bases). V was shortened by 5 bases and J by 2 bases, with 15 bases between the two germline ends. Germline V lookup: CDR1 LGHNA, CDR2 YSLEER. The CDR3 is 15 residues long. The DNA for the CDR3 is TGCGCCAGCAGCTCCTCGACAGGCAGAAACTATGGCTACACCTTC. Its translation is CASSSSTGRNYGYTF.

The gene calls are TRBV19 and TRBJ2-7; 11 positions agree with TRBD2. The CDR3 length is 17 residues. V shed 6 bases, J shed 0 bases, and the junction held 10 bases outside the gene matches. From germline, CDR1 is LNHDA and CDR2 SQIVND (reference sequence). This chain's CDR3 is CASRQTGLADSSYEQYF. The CDR3 region has the DNA TGTGCCAGTAGACAGACGGGACTAGCGGATAGCTCCTACGAGCAGTACTTC. The full variable domain, with the rest looked up from reference TRBV19 and TRBJ2-7, is DGGITQSPKYLFRKEGQNVTLSCEQNLNHDAMYWYRQDPGQGLRLIYYSQIVNDFQKGDIAEGYSVSREKKESFPLTVTSAQKNPTAFYLCASRQTGLADSSYEQYFGPGTRLTVT.

V gene TRBV20-1 combines with J gene TRBJ1-1; D not resolved. Germline CDR1 and CDR2: DFQATT and SNEGSKA (reference sequence). The V and J ends lost 3 bases and 7 bases respectively, with 9 bases between them. This CDR3 comprises 11 residues. The CDR3 loop reads CSASVGGEAFF. The CDR3 DNA reads as TGCAGTGCTAGCGTGGGAGGTGAAGCTTTCTTT.

The chain recombines TRBV5-8 with TRBJ1-6; D unresolved. The CDR3 loop spans 16 amino acids. CDR1 SGHTS and CDR2 YDEGEE come from the germline V gene. Trimming stripped 3 bases from V and 7 bases from J, with 17 bases between. CDR3 region: CASSYEVSTGNSPLHF. The CDR3 DNA reads TGTGCCAGCAGCTACGAAGTGAGCACCGGGAATTCACCCCTCCACTTT.

This chain joins TRBV7-3 and TRBJ2-1; no firm D call. V lost 1 base to trimming and J lost 4 bases, with 11 bases between them. The CDR3 has 15 amino acids. Looked up from germline, CDR1 is SGHTA and CDR2 is FQGTGA. CDR3: CASSLIKAGYNEQFF. As DNA, the CDR3 is TGTGCCAGCAGCTTAATCAAAGCTGGATACAATGAGCAGTTCTTC.

The V gene is TRBV29-1, the J gene TRBJ1-1; D call uncertain. The CDR3 spans 12 residues. V lost 2 bases and J lost 3, with 7 bases in between. CDR1 and CDR2 (germline): SQVTM, ANQGSEA. Written as DNA, the CDR3 is TGCAGCGTTGAATTGGGAGACACTGAAGCTTTCTTT. It yields the protein CSVELGDTEAFF. The whole variable domain, filled in from reference TRBV29-1 and TRBJ1-1, reads SAVISQKPSRDICQRGTSLTIQCQVDSQVTMMFWYRQQPGQSLTLIATANQGSEATYESGFVIDKFPISRPNLTFSTLTVSNMSPEDSSIYLCSVELGDTEAFFGQGTRLTVV.

The CDR3 loop reads CASSLGGFMNNEQFF. CDR3 DNA sequence: TGTGCCAGCAGCTTAGGGGGGTTTATGAACAATGAGCAGTTCTTC. The V and J genes are TRBV7-3 and TRBJ2-1; weak D call: TRBD2 (6 bases). The V gene lost 2 bases and the J gene lost 5 bases, with 13 bases spanning the gap. From germline, CDR1 is SGHTA and CDR2 FQGTGA. This CDR3 spans 15 amino acids.

The chain recombines TRBV5-1 with TRBJ2-7; D is undetermined. Trimming shortened V by 2 bases and J by 2 bases, and 5 bases separated the two germline ends. Germline V gene lookup returns CDR1 SGHRS and CDR2 YFSETQ. The CDR3 is 12 amino acids. CDR3 region: CASSFSPYEQYF. In DNA form, the CDR3 reads TGCGCCAGCAGCTTCTCCCCCTACGAGCAGTACTTC.

The chain has TRBV6-6 and TRBJ2-5, with D unclear. CDR1 and CDR2 from the germline V gene are MNHNY and SVGAGI (reference sequence). V was pared by 7 bases and J by 4 bases, with 7 bases between. The CDR3 has 11 residues. CDR3 in amino acids: CASNNPETQYF. As DNA, the CDR3 is TGTGCCAGCAACAACCCAGAGACCCAGTACTTC.